A selection of T cell receptor beta chains follows, all from one sample in a study of T cells after yellow fever vaccination. TCRdb fed the 5' RACE reads into MiXCR, producing one record per CDR3 protein. This sample has about 400,000 distinct CDR3 sequences, with about 6.2% found just once. The material sequenced was PBMCs, taken 5 days after the yellow fever booster vaccination. These TCRs come from a man aged 25-45 years who received the YFV17D yellow fever vaccine. CDR3s include the opening cysteine and the closing phenylalanine or tryptophan. Fields, in order: D gene, V gene, clone size, J gene, CDR3 DNA, CDR3 protein. The D gene is left open where the match is weak. The listing skips clone size in some rows; elsewhere it reads once, few, many or a size class.

NA	TRBV6-5	once	TRBJ2-1	TGTGCCAGCAGTTTAAGGGCAGGAAGCTCCTACAACGAGCAGTTCTTC	CASSLRAGSSYNEQFF
NA	TRBV19	NA	TRBJ1-6	TGTGCCAGTGGACAGTTAGATTCACCCCTCCACTTT	CASGQLDSPLHF
NA	TRBV29-1	many	TRBJ1-1	TGCAGCGTTTTGACAGGTTACATGAACACTGAAGCTTTCTTT	CSVLTGYMNTEAFF
NA	TRBV30	NA	TRBJ1-4	TGTGCCTGGAGTGGGGGCGGGTCAACTAATGAAAAACTGTTTTTT	CAWSGGGSTNEKLFF
NA	TRBV18	few	TRBJ2-4	TGTGCCAGCTCTAATACACGAGACATTCAGTACTTC	CASSNTRDIQYF
TRBD2	TRBV7-2	many	TRBJ2-7	TGTGCCAGCAGCTTACGTGGGAGGGCCGGGGAGCAGTACTTC	CASSLRGRAGEQYF
NA	TRBV4-3	NA	TRBJ2-1	TGCGCCAGCAGCCAAGCTGAGGGCAATGAGCAGTTCTTC	CASSQAEGNEQFF
NA	TRBV30	NA	TRBJ1-4	TGTGCCTGGACCTGGGGAGACTTATCGGGTGGAAAACTGTTTTTT	CAWTWGDLSGGKLFF
NA	TRBV20-1	few	TRBJ2-3	TGCAGTGCCCCGGTGGCTCCAATGCAGTATTTT	CSAPVAPMQYF
NA	TRBV12-3/TRBV12-4	few	TRBJ2-7	TGTGCCAGCAGTTTAGGTGTCCGGTACGAGCAGTACTTC	CASSLGVRYEQYF
TRBD1	TRBV6-4	NA	TRBJ1-2	TGTGCCAGCAGTGACTCGGGGCAGGGGGGCCGGTATGGCTACACCTTC	CASSDSGQGGRYGYTF
TRBD2	TRBV6-2/TRBV6-3	few	TRBJ2-7	TGTGCCAGCAGTTACGGCTCTGACTACCGGGAGGTCGGCTACGAGCAGTACTTC	CASSYGSDYREVGYEQYF
TRBD1	TRBV5-1	few	TRBJ1-4	TGCGCCAGCAGCTTGGGGGACAGGGACAATGAAAAACTGTTTTTT	CASSLGDRDNEKLFF
TRBD2	TRBV5-1	few	TRBJ2-3	TGCGCCAGCAGCCGCCGACTAGCCACAGATACGCAGTATTTT	CASSRRLATDTQYF
NA	TRBV6-2/TRBV6-3	NA	TRBJ1-1	TGTGCCAGCAGTCCGGGCAAGAACACTGAAGCTTTCTTT	CASSPGKNTEAFF
NA	TRBV12-3/TRBV12-4	few	TRBJ1-3	TGTGCCAGCAGTCTACAGCGTCCGGGAAACACCATATATTTT	CASSLQRPGNTIYF
NA	TRBV24-1	many	TRBJ2-2	TGTGCCACCAGTGAACAGAACACCGGGGAGCTGTTTTTT	CATSEQNTGELFF
NA	TRBV3-1	many	TRBJ2-7	TGTGCCAGCAGCCAAGGGAGGGTACTCGAGCAGTACTTC	CASSQGRVLEQYF
TRBD2	TRBV11-2	many	TRBJ2-1	TGTGCCAGCAGCTTAGATACTATTTCAGTTTATGGACTAGCGGTTACCTACAATGAGCAGTTCTTC	CASSLDTISVYGLAVTYNEQFF
NA	TRBV5-1	few	TRBJ2-1	TGCGCCAGCAGCTTGGGATCAGGGGGGGATTCTGAGCAGTTCTTC	CASSLGSGGDSEQFF
NA	TRBV6-2/TRBV6-3	few	TRBJ2-1	TGTGCCAGCAGTTACACGACAGGAACCACGGGAATAATATACAATGAGCAGTTCTTC	CASSYTTGTTGIIYNEQFF
NA	TRBV7-2	many	TRBJ2-1	TGTGCCAGCAGCCCTGGGCCTTACAATGAGCAGTTCTTC	CASSPGPYNEQFF
NA	TRBV7-3	few	TRBJ2-1	TGTGCCAGCAGCTTAACGCGATTAGTCTCCTACAATGAGCAGTTCTTC	CASSLTRLVSYNEQFF
TRBD1	TRBV6-5	few	TRBJ1-3	TGTGCCAGCAGTTCCGAAGCGCAGGGGGGACGAAACACCATATATTTT	CASSSEAQGGRNTIYF
TRBD1	TRBV5-1	NA	TRBJ2-1	TGCGCCAGCAGCTTCGGGACAGGGGCAAATGAGCAGTTCTTC	CASSFGTGANEQFF
NA	TRBV20-1	many	TRBJ2-7	TGCAGTGCAGCGACCCAATTTAGGGGGAACTACGAGCAGTACTTC	CSAATQFRGNYEQYF
NA	TRBV10-3	NA	TRBJ1-1	TGTGCCATCAGTGAGTCGGACGTTTTGAACACTGAAGCTTTCTTT	CAISESDVLNTEAFF